The 31 T cell receptor beta chains given below trace back to one sample, sequenced in a study of shared clonotypes between healthy human individuals. Assay used: immunoSEQ multiplex PCR; TCRdb lists only in-frame clones, some missing. The top ten hold approximately 1.5% of the sample, which has about 980,000 clones, about three quarters seen once. Sequencing used memory CD4+ T cells sorted from blood. Subset indicated: CD45RA-negative fraction. These receptors originate from a man aged 18 to 29 in good health.

The genes are TRBV11-2 and TRBJ2-5, with 12 bases matching TRBD1. The J segment lost 5 bases and the V segment lost 5 bases, leaving 12 bases of the junction unmatched. Per germline, CDR1 SGHAT and CDR2 FQNNGV. The CDR3 is made up of 17 amino acids. CDR3 in DNA: TGTGCCAGCAGCCCACAACCGGGACAGGGGGCCAGGGAGACCCAGTACTTC. Translation gives CASSPQPGQGARETQYF.

The V call is TRBV11-2, the J call TRBJ2-1, with 7 bases lining up with TRBD2. V shed 5 bases, J shed 0 bases, and the junction held 10 bases outside the gene matches. This CDR3 has 17 amino acids. Germline CDR1 is SGHAT and CDR2 is FQNNGV. For the CDR3, the DNA is TGTGCCAGCAGCCCCCAAGTAGTAGCGGGCTCCTACAATGAGCAGTTCTTC. This encodes CASSPQVVAGSYNEQFF.

This clone was seen a handful of times. V gene TRBV18 combines with J gene TRBJ2-3; 10 bases are shared with TRBD2. This CDR3 spans 16 amino acids. The V gene end was trimmed by 4 bases and the J gene end by 4 bases; junction bases not matched to a gene: 8. The germline gives CDR1 KGHSH, CDR2 LQKENI. The CDR3 spells CASSQAAGGLADTQYF. The CDR3 DNA reads TGTGCCAGCTCACAGGCAGCGGGGGGGCTCGCAGATACGCAGTATTTT.

This sequence joins TRBV4-1 and TRBJ1-2; tentative D call: TRBD1 (5 bases). This CDR3 comprises 14 residues. CDR1 is MGHRA and CDR2 is YSYEKL in the germline V gene. Trimming stripped 4 bases from V and 8 bases from J, with 17 bases between. The CDR3 DNA follows: TGCGCCAGCAGCCTGTTGGGGGAAATGGAGGGCTACACCTTC. This sequence encodes CASSLLGEMEGYTF.

V is TRBV2 and J is TRBJ2-1; 11 nucleotides line up with TRBD2. CDR3 length: 15 residues. Germline V lookup: CDR1 SNHLY, CDR2 FYNNEI. With V trimmed by 5 bases and J by 2 bases, 2 bases remained unmatched. CDR3 nucleotides: TGTGCCAGCAGTCGACTAGCGGGACCCTACAATGAGCAGTTCTTC. Translation gives CASSRLAGPYNEQFF.

The J gene is TRBJ2-5, the V gene TRBV11-2, with 9 bases that match TRBD1. The V and J ends lost 7 bases and 4 bases, in that order; junction bases with no gene match: 10. Germline loops: CDR1 SGHAT, CDR2 FQNNGV. This CDR3 contains 15 residues. The CDR3 DNA is TGTGCCAGCACACCGGGACAGGGCCAAAGAGAGACCCAGTACTTC. It codes for CASTPGQGQRETQYF.

The rearrangement links TRBV19 to TRBJ1-5; D is uncertain. V gave up 0 bases and J gave up 4 bases, with 4 bases separating them. The germline V gene encodes CDR1 LNHDA and CDR2 SQIVND (reference sequence). The CDR3 totals 13 residues. The CDR3, as DNA: TGTGCCAGTAGTATAGAGACGAATCAGCCCCAGCATTTT. Residues: CASSIETNQPQHF.

The chain uses TRBV7-8 and TRBJ1-1; maybe TRBD1 (5 bases). Germline V lookup: CDR1 SGHVS, CDR2 FQNEAQ. The CDR3 contains 15 residues. V was pared by 2 bases and J by 0 bases, with 10 bases between. The CDR3 here is CASSLKAGLNTEAFF. Here the CDR3 DNA reads TGTGCCAGCAGCTTAAAAGCAGGGCTGAACACTGAAGCTTTCTTT.

J is TRBJ2-1 and V is TRBV28, with 12 bases aligning to TRBD1. The CDR3 consists of 16 residues. Germline trimming cut 1 base from V and 8 bases from J; bases unmatched to any gene: 6. Germline CDR1 MDHEN, CDR2 SYDVKM. The CDR3 here is CASSLFGTGGRDEQFF. The CDR3 region has the DNA TGTGCCAGCAGTTTATTTGGGACAGGGGGCAGAGATGAGCAGTTCTTC.

The chain carries TRBV7-9 and TRBJ1-6, with TRBD1 identical over 7 bases. Losses at the gene ends were 5 bases for V and 6 bases for J; bases not matched to a gene: 4. The CDR3 sequence is 14 residues long. The germline V gene has CDR1 SEHNR and CDR2 FQNEAQ (reference sequence). CDR3 bases: TGTGCCAGCAGCCAACAGGGGCGTAATTCACCCCTCCACTTT. Translating it yields CASSQQGRNSPLHF.

This chain links TRBV18 with TRBJ2-7; D may correspond to TRBD1 or TRBD2 (7 bases each). This CDR3 has 15 amino acids. Germline loops: CDR1 KGHSH, CDR2 LQKENI. With 2 bases removed from V and 2 bases from J, the gap between germline ends came to 13 bases. DNA for the CDR3: TGTGCCAGCTCACCAAATTCAGGGGGGGCCTACGAGCAGTACTTC. It specifies CASSPNSGGAYEQYF.

The chain links TRBV5-1 to TRBJ2-5, with D hard to call. The J call is in doubt because the DNA end fits TRBJ2-7 better. Germline CDR1 and CDR2: SGHRS and YFSETQ. This CDR3 has 14 amino acids. The CDR3 DNA follows: TGCGCCAGCAGCTTGCCAGGTCAGAACTACGAGCAGTACTTC. Residues: CASSLPGQNYEQYF.

This clone was observed a few times. The gene calls are TRBV19 and TRBJ2-1, with a weak D call TRBD2 (6 bases). The CDR3 extends over 13 amino acids. Germline values: CDR1 LNHDA, CDR2 SQIVND (reference sequence). V lost 5 bases, J lost 3 bases, and 8 bases lay in between. CDR3 nucleotide sequence: TGTGCCAGTAGTCGGGGGTTCTACAATGAGCAGTTCTTC. It is translated as CASSRGFYNEQFF.

In this sample, this clone turned up a few times. The V gene is TRBV6-5, the J gene TRBJ2-2; 12 bases are a match to TRBD1. The V gene's germline CDR1 is MNHEY and CDR2 SVGAGI. This CDR3 region has 14 residues. With V trimmed by 6 bases and J by 13 bases, 9 bases remained unmatched. CDR3 protein: CASRYPGTGGLLFF. CDR3 sequence (DNA): TGTGCCAGCAGATACCCAGGGACAGGGGGCTTGCTGTTTTTT.

This clone has more than one count but fewer than ten. The chain recombines TRBV29-1 with TRBJ1-1, with D unclear. Trimming removed 6 bases from V and 0 bases from J, with 11 bases in between. The germline V gene has CDR1 SQVTM and CDR2 ANQGSEA. This CDR3 is built from 13 residues. CDR3 sequence: CSVTGSLNTEAFF. In DNA form, the CDR3 reads TGCAGCGTAACCGGGTCCTTGAACACTGAAGCTTTCTTT.

Comment on this clone: It may be a read error: a sequence one base away is much more abundant. Other DNA sequences from this sample encode an identical CDR3 as well. The chain joins TRBV6-5 to TRBJ2-2; D is ambiguous. Germline-derived CDR1 and CDR2 are MNHEY and SVGAGI. This CDR3 region has 13 residues. The V end was cut by 6 bases, the J end by 1 base, with 6 bases between. The DNA for the CDR3 is TGTGCCAGCAGGTGGGGGAACACCGGGGAGCTGTTTTTT. Its translation is CASRWGNTGELFF.

The V call is TRBV5-4, the J call TRBJ2-7; 10 bases are a match to TRBD2. The CDR3 length is 15 residues. The V gene's germline CDR1 is SGHNT and CDR2 YYREEE (reference sequence). Trimming cost V 0 bases and J 6 bases; bases outside gene matches: 6. The DNA for the CDR3 is TGTGCCAGCAGCTTGGGGTCTAGCGGGAGTCGCGAGCAGTACTTC. Translation: CASSLGSSGSREQYF.

This clone has only a few counts. Here the CDR3 reads CATSKGGQAAKNIQYF. The CDR3 DNA sequence: TGTGCCACCAGCAAGGGAGGCCAGGCAGCCAAAAACATTCAGTACTTC. The chain couples TRBV15 to TRBJ2-4, with TRBD2 as a possible D gene (6 bases). V dropped 4 bases and J dropped 0 bases, with 13 bases sitting between them. Germline-derived CDR1 and CDR2 are LNHNV and YYDKDF (reference sequence). This CDR3 is 16 amino acids long.

The CDR3 DNA is TGTGCCAGCAGCTATTCCAGGGACACTGAAGCTTTCTTT. It yields the protein CASSYSRDTEAFF. V usage is TRBV9 and J usage is TRBJ1-1; possibly TRBD1 for D (5 bases). Germline CDR1 and CDR2: SGDLS and YYNGEE. The CDR3 is 13 amino acids. V lost 4 bases and J lost 3, with 10 bases in between.

The gene calls are TRBV6-4 and TRBJ2-1; 12 positions agree with TRBD2. V gave up 6 bases and J gave up 9 bases; unmatched junction bases: 9. Germline CDR1 reads MRHNA; CDR2 reads SNTAGT. The CDR3 covers 15 residues. The CDR3 region has the DNA TGTGCCAGCAGCGCTAGCGGGAGGGCCAGTGGTGAGCAGTTCTTC. This gives the protein CASSASGRASGEQFF.

V and J are TRBV15 and TRBJ2-1; TRBD2 matches 7 bases. Trimming cost V 3 bases and J 4 bases; bases outside gene matches: 9. There are 16 residues in the CDR3. CDR1 is LNHNV, CDR2 YYDKDF, per germline (reference sequence). CDR3 nucleotides: TGTGCCACCAGCAGTATTCGCGGGAGCAGGTACAATGAGCAGTTCTTC. Its protein product is CATSSIRGSRYNEQFF.

This clone occurred a few times. This sequence joins TRBV6-5 and TRBJ1-6, with 8 positions matching TRBD1. There are 14 residues in the CDR3. V shed 6 bases, J shed 7 bases, and the junction held 5 bases outside the gene matches. Germline V lookup: CDR1 MNHEY, CDR2 SVGAGI. The CDR3 DNA reads as TGTGCCAGCAGAGAAGGACAGGGAAATTCACCCCTCCACTTT. Translation: CASREGQGNSPLHF.

CDR3 in DNA: TGTGCCAGCGCCGGGGAGGTTTCCGAAAAACTGTTTTTT. Translating it yields CASAGEVSEKLFF. The rearrangement uses TRBV18 and TRBJ1-4; no firm D call. Germline V CDR1 and CDR2: KGHSH, LQKENI. V gave up 8 bases and J gave up 8 bases, with 15 bases separating them. The CDR3 spans 13 residues.

This clone has a handful of counts. J is TRBJ1-2 and V is TRBV7-9, with TRBD1 as a possible D gene (5 bases). The CDR3 consists of 12 residues. V gave up 4 bases and J gave up 2 bases, with 5 bases separating them. Germline V CDR1 and CDR2: SEHNR, FQNEAQ (reference sequence). CDR3 amino acids: CASSWDNYGYTF. Written as DNA, the CDR3 is TGTGCCAGCAGCTGGGACAACTATGGCTACACCTTC.

The CDR3 reads CASSDGTGNNQPQHF. CDR3 DNA: TGTGCCAGCAGCGATGGGACAGGGAACAATCAGCCCCAGCATTTT. The genes are TRBV5-4 and TRBJ1-5; 9 nucleotides align to TRBD1. V lost 4 bases to trimming and J lost 3 bases; unmatched junction nucleotides: 5. CDR3 size: 15 residues. Germline values: CDR1 SGHNT, CDR2 YYREEE (reference sequence).

The gene calls are TRBV29-1 and TRBJ2-7, with 12 bases that match TRBD2. The CDR3 sequence is 13 residues long. Germline assignment: CDR1 SQVTM and CDR2 ANQGSEA. V dropped 4 bases and J dropped 2; count of bases not matched to a gene: 0. The CDR3 DNA reads TGCAGCGTTGGGACTAGCGGGACCTACGAGCAGTACTTC. It codes for CSVGTSGTYEQYF.

This clone was seen repeatedly, ten times or more. Only one base separates this from a far larger clonotype, so it likely reflects a read error. V is TRBV6-4 and J is TRBJ2-2, with TRBD2 matching over 9 bases. The CDR3 length is 16 residues. CDR1 MRHNA and CDR2 SNTAGT come from the germline V gene. This CDR3 reads CARSETGGGASGELFF. The DNA for the CDR3 is TGTGCCCGCAGTGAGACTGGCGGGGGGGCCTCCGGGGAGCTGTTTTTT.

This clone has a single count. The chain uses TRBV7-9 and TRBJ2-6; 9 bases match TRBD1. The CDR3 runs 17 residues. With 5 bases clipped from V and 3 bases from J, the junction kept 8 bases outside the gene matches. Germline loops: CDR1 SEHNR, CDR2 FQNEAQ (reference sequence). Written as DNA, the CDR3 is TGTGCCAGCAGCCCTAAGACAGGGGGAGGTGGGGCCAACGTCCTGACTTTC. It encodes CASSPKTGGGGANVLTF.

As DNA, the CDR3 is TGTGCCAGCAGGATCGTAGAGACCCAGTACTTC. Its translation is CASRIVETQYF. This chain uses TRBV2 with TRBJ2-5; unclear D gene. Germline V lookup: CDR1 SNHLY, CDR2 FYNNEI. The CDR3 extends over 11 amino acids. V was clipped by 6 bases and J by 4 bases, with 6 bases between them.

The gene calls are TRBV5-1 and TRBJ2-6; D uncertain. This CDR3 contains 15 residues. Germline V CDR1 and CDR2: SGHRS, YFSETQ. V was pared by 5 bases and J by 0 bases, with 9 bases between. As DNA, the CDR3 is TGCGCCAGCAGTTTCCAGACCTCTGGGGCCAACGTCCTGACTTTC. It codes for CASSFQTSGANVLTF.

The chain has TRBV7-9 and TRBJ1-6; 8 nucleotides align to TRBD1. The CDR3 extends over 15 amino acids. Germline V lookup: CDR1 SEHNR, CDR2 FQNEAQ (reference sequence). Losses at the gene ends were 5 bases for V and 8 bases for J; bases not matched to a gene: 8. Here the CDR3 reads CASSPGQGPDSPLHF. CDR3 nucleotide sequence: TGTGCCAGCAGCCCCGGACAGGGTCCAGATTCACCCCTCCACTTT.